Below, 13 T cell receptor beta chains from the same sample are listed, as sequenced in a study of cytomegalovirus exposure and HLA in healthy donors. Primers: 60 Vbeta forward and 13 Jbeta reverse. Profiled with immunoSEQ multiplex PCR; TCRdb holds only in-frame clones, not every one. The sample lists 150,000 or so clones, around two thirds occurring once. Sequencing used PBMCs. These receptors all stem from a man aged 18 to 29 in good health and CMV-seropositive.

There are a few counts of this clone. The rearrangement links TRBV15 to TRBJ1-2; 7 bases are a match to TRBD1. From germline, CDR1 is LNHNV and CDR2 YYDKDF (reference sequence). Trimming cost V 0 bases and J 4 bases; bases outside gene matches: 5. CDR3 length: 15 amino acids. CDR3 amino acids: CATSRDPRTGYGYTF. The CDR3 DNA follows: TGTGCCACCAGCAGAGATCCTCGGACAGGCTATGGCTACACCTTC. The full variable domain, its missing parts supplied by reference TRBV15 and TRBJ1-2, is DAMVIQNPRYQVTQFGKPVTLSCSQTLNHNVMYWYQQKSSQAPKLLFHYYDKDFNNEADTPDNFQSRRPNTSFCFLDIRSPGLGDTAMYLCATSRDPRTGYGYTFGSGTRLTVV.

The gene calls are TRBV18 and TRBJ2-5; D is unresolved. CDR3 length equals 12 residues. Trimming removed 2 bases from V and 5 bases from J, with 6 bases in between. CDR1 KGHSH and CDR2 LQKENI come from the germline V gene. Here the CDR3 reads CASSPIRETQYF. In DNA, the CDR3 is TGTGCCAGCTCACCAATTCGGGAGACCCAGTACTTC. Combining the CDR3 with reference TRBV18 and TRBJ2-5 gives the whole variable domain NAGVMQNPRHLVRRRGQEARLRCSPMKGHSHVYWYRQLPEEGLKFMVYLQKENIIDESGMPKERFSAEFPKEGPSILRIQQVVRGDSAAYFCASSPIRETQYFGPGTRLLVL.

There are a few counts of this clone. The chain joins TRBV6-5 to TRBJ1-4, with D possibly being TRBD1 (5 bases). Germline values: CDR1 MNHEY, CDR2 SVGAGI. V dropped 7 bases and J dropped 8 bases, with 17 bases sitting between them. CDR3 size: 14 residues. For the CDR3, the DNA is TGTGCCAGCAAGTTAAAGACAGAAACGGAAAAACTGTTTTTT. Amino acids: CASKLKTETEKLFF.

A few counts support this clone. The rearrangement joins TRBV9 to TRBJ2-1, with 9 bases matching TRBD2. Germline V gives CDR1 SGDLS, CDR2 YYNGEE. The V gene end was trimmed by 0 bases and the J gene end by 5 bases; junction bases not matched to a gene: 6. The CDR3 is 16 residues long. This CDR3 reads CASSVGGTSTHNEQFF. CDR3 coding DNA: TGTGCCAGCAGCGTAGGGGGGACTAGCACCCACAATGAGCAGTTCTTC.

The chain links TRBV27 to TRBJ1-5; TRBD1 agrees at 8 bases. V was clipped by 6 bases and J by 6 bases; unmatched bases: 1. CDR3 length: 12 amino acids. Germline-derived CDR1 and CDR2 are MNHEY and SMNVEV (reference sequence). In DNA, the CDR3 is TGTGCCAGCAGAGGGACAGGTCAGCCCCAGCATTTT. This gives the protein CASRGTGQPQHF.

This rearrangement joins TRBV28 to TRBJ2-7; TRBD1 matches 11 bases. J gave up 6 bases and V 7 bases, and 8 bases lay outside the gene matches. Germline-derived CDR1 and CDR2 are MDHEN and SYDVKM. The length of the CDR3 is 14 residues. The CDR3 DNA sequence: TGTGCCAGCACCCCAGGACAGGGGGCTGCCGAGCAGTACTTC. Protein product: CASTPGQGAAEQYF.

On this clone itself: A junction end diverges from the germline sequence, so it may reflect a read error. The chain employs TRBV20-1 and TRBJ1-1; D ambiguous. CDR1 and CDR2 (germline): DFQATT, SNEGSKA (reference sequence). This CDR3 is 8 amino acids long. CDR3 residues: CSANRFSF. DNA for the CDR3: TGCAGTGCTAATCGGTTTAGTTTT.

This rearrangement joins TRBV28 to TRBJ2-7, with D possibly matching TRBD1 (5 bases). CDR3 length: 16 amino acids. Trimming took off 3 bases at V and 4 bases at J, with 19 bases between the two ends. Per germline, CDR1 MDHEN and CDR2 SYDVKM. In DNA form, the CDR3 reads TGTGCCAGCAGTTTGTACAGGCCCTCCATCTCTTACGAGCAGTACTTC. This codes for CASSLYRPSISYEQYF.

The V call is TRBV11-2, the J call TRBJ2-7; D uncertain. V lost 3 bases, J lost 0 bases, and 6 bases lay in between. The CDR3 extends over 13 amino acids. Germline V lookup: CDR1 SGHAT, CDR2 FQNNGV. The CDR3 DNA sequence: TGTGCCAGCAGCTTGCAGGACTCCTACGAGCAGTACTTC. The encoded protein is CASSLQDSYEQYF.

This clone was picked up a small number of times. This chain connects TRBV6-5 to TRBJ2-7, with 9 bases matching TRBD1. CDR1 is MNHEY, CDR2 SVGAGI, per germline. This CDR3 region has 14 residues. Losses at the gene ends were 5 bases for V and 3 bases for J; bases not matched to a gene: 5. The CDR3 DNA reads as TGTGCCAGCAGTAGGGGACAGGGTCACTACGAGCAGTACTTC. This translates into CASSRGQGHYEQYF.

V gene TRBV4-1 combines with J gene TRBJ2-7; TRBD2 might be the D (5 bases). V dropped 3 bases and J dropped 1 base, with 7 bases sitting between them. CDR1 and CDR2 from the germline V gene are MGHRA and YSYEKL. There are 13 residues in the CDR3. The CDR3 protein is CASSHSGSYEQYF. As DNA, the CDR3 is TGCGCCAGCAGCCATTCGGGGTCCTACGAGCAGTACTTC.

V gene TRBV6-5 combines with J gene TRBJ2-1; the match to TRBD2 covers 11 bases. The ends lost 2 bases at V and 15 bases at J; junction bases unmatched: 15. Germline lookup yields CDR1 MNHEY and CDR2 SVGAGI. The CDR3 loop spans 16 amino acids. The CDR3 nucleotides are TGTGCCAGCAGTTACCTAGCGGGAGGCCGACCGGGGGATCGGTTCTTC. Translating gives CASSYLAGGRPGDRFF.

This clone was seen just once. V usage is TRBV28 and J usage is TRBJ2-7, with TRBD2 matching over 9 bases. The germline V gene encodes CDR1 MDHEN and CDR2 SYDVKM. V was clipped by 7 bases and J by 6 bases; unmatched bases: 10. This CDR3 contains 14 residues. CDR3 in amino acids: CASIQAGGSPEQYF. CDR3 DNA: TGTGCCAGCATTCAAGCGGGAGGTTCCCCCGAGCAGTACTTC.